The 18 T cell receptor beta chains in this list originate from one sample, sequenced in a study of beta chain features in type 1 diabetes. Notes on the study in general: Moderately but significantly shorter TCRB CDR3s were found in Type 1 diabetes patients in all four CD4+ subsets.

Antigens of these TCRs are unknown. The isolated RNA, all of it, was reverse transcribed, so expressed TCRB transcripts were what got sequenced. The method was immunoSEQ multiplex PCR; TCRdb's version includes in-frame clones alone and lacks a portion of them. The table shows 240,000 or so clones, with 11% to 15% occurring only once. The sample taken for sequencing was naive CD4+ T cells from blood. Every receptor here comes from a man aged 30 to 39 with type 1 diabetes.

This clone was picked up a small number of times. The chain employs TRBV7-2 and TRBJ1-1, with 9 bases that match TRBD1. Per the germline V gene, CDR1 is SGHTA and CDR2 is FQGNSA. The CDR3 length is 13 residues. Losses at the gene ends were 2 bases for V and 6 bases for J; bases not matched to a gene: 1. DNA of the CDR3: TGTGCCAGCAGCTTAAACAGGGGGCCTGAAGCTTTCTTT. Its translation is CASSLNRGPEAFF.

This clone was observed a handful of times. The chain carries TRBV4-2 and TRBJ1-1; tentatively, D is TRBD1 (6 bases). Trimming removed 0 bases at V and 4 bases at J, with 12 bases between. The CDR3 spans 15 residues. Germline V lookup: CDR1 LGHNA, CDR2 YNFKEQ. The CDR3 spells CASSQEGAPGTEAFF. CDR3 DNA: TGTGCCAGCAGCCAAGAGGGGGCGCCGGGCACTGAAGCTTTCTTT.

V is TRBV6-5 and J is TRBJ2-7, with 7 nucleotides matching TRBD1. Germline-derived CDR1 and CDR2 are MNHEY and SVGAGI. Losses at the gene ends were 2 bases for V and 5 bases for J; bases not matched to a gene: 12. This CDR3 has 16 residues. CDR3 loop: CASSYNFGTVEDEQYF. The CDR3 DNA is TGTGCCAGCAGTTACAATTTTGGGACAGTGGAAGACGAGCAGTACTTC.

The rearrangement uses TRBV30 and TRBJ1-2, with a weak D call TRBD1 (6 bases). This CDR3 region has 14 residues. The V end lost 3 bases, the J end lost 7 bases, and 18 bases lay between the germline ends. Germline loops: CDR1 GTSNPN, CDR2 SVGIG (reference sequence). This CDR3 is CAWSYRGGFRGYTF. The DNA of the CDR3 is TGTGCCTGGAGCTACCGAGGGGGTTTTCGTGGCTACACCTTC.

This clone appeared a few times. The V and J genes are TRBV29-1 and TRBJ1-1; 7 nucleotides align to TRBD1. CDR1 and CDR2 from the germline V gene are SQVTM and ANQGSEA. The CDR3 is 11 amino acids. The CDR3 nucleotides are TGCCTAGGACAGGAGAACACTGAAGCTTTCTTT. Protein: CLGQENTEAFF.

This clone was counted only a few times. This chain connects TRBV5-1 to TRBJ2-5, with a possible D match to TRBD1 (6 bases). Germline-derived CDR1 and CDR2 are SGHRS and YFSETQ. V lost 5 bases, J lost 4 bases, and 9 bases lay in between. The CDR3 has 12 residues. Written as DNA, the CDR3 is TGCGCCAGCAGGGGGGACATAGAGACCCAGTACTTC. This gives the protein CASRGDIETQYF. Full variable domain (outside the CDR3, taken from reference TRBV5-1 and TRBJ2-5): KAGVTQTPRYLIKTRGQQVTLSCSPISGHRSVSWYQQTPGQGLQFLFEYFSETQRNKGNFPGRFSGRQFSNSRSEMNVSTLELGDSALYLCASRGDIETQYFGPGTRLLVL.

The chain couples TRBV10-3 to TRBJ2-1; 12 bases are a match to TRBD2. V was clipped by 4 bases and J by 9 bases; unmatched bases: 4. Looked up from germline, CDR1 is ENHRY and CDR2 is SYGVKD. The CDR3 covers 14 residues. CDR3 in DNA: TGTGCCATCAGTGGGCTAGCGGGAGGGGGTGAGCAGTTCTTC. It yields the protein CAISGLAGGGEQFF.

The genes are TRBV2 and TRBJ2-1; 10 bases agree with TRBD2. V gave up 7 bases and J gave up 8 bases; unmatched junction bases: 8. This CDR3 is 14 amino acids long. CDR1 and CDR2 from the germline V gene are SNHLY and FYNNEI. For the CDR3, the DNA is TGTGCCAGCACTCCGGGACTAGCGTCCTATGAGCAGTTCTTC. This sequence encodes CASTPGLASYEQFF.

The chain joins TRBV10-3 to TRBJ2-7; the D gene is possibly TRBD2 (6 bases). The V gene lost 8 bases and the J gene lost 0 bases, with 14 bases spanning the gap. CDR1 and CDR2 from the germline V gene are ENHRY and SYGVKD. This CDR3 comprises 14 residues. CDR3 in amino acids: CAIEKAGGSYEQYF. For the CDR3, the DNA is TGTGCCATCGAGAAAGCGGGCGGCTCCTACGAGCAGTACTTC.

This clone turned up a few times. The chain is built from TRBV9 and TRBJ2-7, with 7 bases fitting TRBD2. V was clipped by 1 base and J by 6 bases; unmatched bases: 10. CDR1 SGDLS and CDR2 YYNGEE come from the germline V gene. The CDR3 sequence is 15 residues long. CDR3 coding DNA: TGTGCCAGCAGCGTAAGCCTAGCGGACCCACCCGAGCAGTACTTC. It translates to CASSVSLADPPEQYF.

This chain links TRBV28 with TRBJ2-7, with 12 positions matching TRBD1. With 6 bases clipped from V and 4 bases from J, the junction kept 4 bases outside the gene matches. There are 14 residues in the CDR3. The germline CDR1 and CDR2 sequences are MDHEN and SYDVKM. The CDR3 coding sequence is TGTGCCAGCAGCAGGGACAGGGGGCTATACGAGCAGTACTTC. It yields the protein CASSRDRGLYEQYF.

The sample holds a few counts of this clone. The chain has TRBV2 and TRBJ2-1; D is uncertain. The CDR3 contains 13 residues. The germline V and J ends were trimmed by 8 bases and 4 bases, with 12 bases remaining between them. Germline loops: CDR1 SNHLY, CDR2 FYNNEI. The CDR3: CASARRVYNEQFF. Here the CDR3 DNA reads TGTGCCAGCGCACGACGGGTTTACAATGAGCAGTTCTTC. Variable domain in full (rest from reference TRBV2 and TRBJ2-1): EPEVTQTPSHQVTQMGQEVILRCVPISNHLYFYWYRQILGQKVEFLVSFYNNEISEKSEIFDDQFSVERPDGSNFTLKIRSTKLEDSAMYFCASARRVYNEQFFGPGTRLTVL.

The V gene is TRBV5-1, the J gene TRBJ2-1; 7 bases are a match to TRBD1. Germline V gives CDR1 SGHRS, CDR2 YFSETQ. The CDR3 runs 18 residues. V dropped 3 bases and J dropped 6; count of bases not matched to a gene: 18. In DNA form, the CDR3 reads TGCGCCAGCAGCTCCACCAGCTTCACAGGGGCTCTTGGCAATGAGCAGTTCTTC. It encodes CASSSTSFTGALGNEQFF.

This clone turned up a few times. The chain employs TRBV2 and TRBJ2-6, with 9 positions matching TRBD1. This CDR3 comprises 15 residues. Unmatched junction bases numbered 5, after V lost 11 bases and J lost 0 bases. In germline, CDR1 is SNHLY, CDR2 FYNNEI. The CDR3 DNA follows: TGTGCCGGAGGACAGGGGATCTCTGGGGCCAACGTCCTGACTTTC. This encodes CAGGQGISGANVLTF. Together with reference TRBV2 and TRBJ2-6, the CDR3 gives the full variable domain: EPEVTQTPSHQVTQMGQEVILRCVPISNHLYFYWYRQILGQKVEFLVSFYNNEISEKSEIFDDQFSVERPDGSNFTLKIRSTKLEDSAMYFCAGGQGISGANVLTFGAGSRLTVL.

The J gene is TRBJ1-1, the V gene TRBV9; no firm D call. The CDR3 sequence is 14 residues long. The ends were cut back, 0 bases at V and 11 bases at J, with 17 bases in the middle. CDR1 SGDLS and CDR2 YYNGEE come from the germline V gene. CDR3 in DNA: TGTGCCAGCAGCGTAGACAGCTCGGAAGAAGTGGCTTTCTTT. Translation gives CASSVDSSEEVAFF.

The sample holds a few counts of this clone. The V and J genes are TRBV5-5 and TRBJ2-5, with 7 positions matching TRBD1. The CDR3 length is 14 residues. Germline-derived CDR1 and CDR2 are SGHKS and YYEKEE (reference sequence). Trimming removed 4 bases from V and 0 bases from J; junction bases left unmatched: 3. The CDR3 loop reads CASSPTGDQETQYF. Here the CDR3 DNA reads TGTGCCAGCAGCCCTACAGGGGACCAAGAGACCCAGTACTTC.

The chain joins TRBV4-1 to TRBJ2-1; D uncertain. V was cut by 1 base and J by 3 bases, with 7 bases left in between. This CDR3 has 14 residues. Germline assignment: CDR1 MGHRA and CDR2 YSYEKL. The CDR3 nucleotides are TGCGCCAGCAGCCAAGTACACCTCTACAATGAGCAGTTCTTC. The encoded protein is CASSQVHLYNEQFF.

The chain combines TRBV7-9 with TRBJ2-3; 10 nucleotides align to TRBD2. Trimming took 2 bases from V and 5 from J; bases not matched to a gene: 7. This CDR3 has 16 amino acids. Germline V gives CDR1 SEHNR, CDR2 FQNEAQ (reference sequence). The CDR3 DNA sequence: TGTGCCAGCAGCTTACGAGGAGCGGGGGGGCAAGATACGCAGTATTTT. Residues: CASSLRGAGGQDTQYF.